The 5 T cell receptor beta chains presented below share a single source sample, sequenced in a study of blood T cell repertoires in COVID-19. This table comes from immunoSEQ multiplex PCR, and its TCRdb copy is limited to in-frame clones, with some not included. The sample has about 46,000 clones; 75% to 90% are singletons. The specimen was peripheral blood. The receptors shown here come from a human donor in a cohort sampled during active COVID-19.

This chain uses TRBV3-1 (or the pseudogene TRBV3-2) with TRBJ1-2; D is ambiguous. The CDR3 consists of 13 residues. In germline, CDR1 is LGHDT, CDR2 YNNKEL (reference sequence). V lost 1 base to trimming and J lost 4 bases, with 7 bases between them. In DNA form, the CDR3 reads TGTGCCAGCAGCCAAGCAGGTTCCTATGGCTACACCTTC. It translates to CASSQAGSYGYTF.

This CDR3 is CASSPVVHEQYF. CDR3 bases: TGTGCCAGCAGTCCAGTGGTCCACGAGCAGTACTTC. The chain combines TRBV7-4 with TRBJ2-7; D gene unclear. CDR3 size: 12 residues. Germline loops: CDR1 SGHVT, CDR2 SQSDAQ. Deletions cut 6 bases from V and 5 bases from J, with 11 bases between.

The V gene is TRBV3-1 (or the pseudogene TRBV3-2), the J gene TRBJ2-7, with 7 positions matching TRBD2. CDR3 size: 17 residues. V shed 0 bases, J shed 1 base, and the junction held 9 bases outside the gene matches. Germline loops: CDR1 LGHDT, CDR2 YNNKEL (reference sequence). DNA for the CDR3: TGTGCCAGCAGCCAAGAATGGCGCGGGGGACGGTCCTACGAGCAGTACTTC. Translation gives CASSQEWRGGRSYEQYF.

The genes are TRBV5-1 and TRBJ2-6; D might be TRBD2 (6 bases). The CDR3 has 15 residues. Looked up from germline, CDR1 is SGHRS and CDR2 is YFSETQ. V lost 4 bases and J lost 1, with 9 bases in between. The CDR3 is CASSPGESGANVLTF. The CDR3 nucleotides read TGCGCCAGCAGCCCGGGAGAATCTGGGGCCAACGTCCTGACTTTC.

V usage is TRBV5-1 and J usage is TRBJ2-7; 8 bases map to TRBD2. CDR1 is SGHRS and CDR2 is YFSETQ in the germline V gene. J lost 1 base, V lost 0 bases, and 6 bases had no gene match. The CDR3 runs 16 residues. In nucleotides, the CDR3 is TGCGCCAGCAGCTTGGGTGGGTCTAGCGGGTCCTACGAGCAGTACTTC. Its translation is CASSLGGSSGSYEQYF. The full variable domain, with the rest looked up from reference TRBV5-1 and TRBJ2-7, is KAGVTQTPRYLIKTRGQQVTLSCSPISGHRSVSWYQQTPGQGLQFLFEYFSETQRNKGNFPGRFSGRQFSNSRSEMNVSTLELGDSALYLCASSLGGSSGSYEQYFGPGTRLTVT.